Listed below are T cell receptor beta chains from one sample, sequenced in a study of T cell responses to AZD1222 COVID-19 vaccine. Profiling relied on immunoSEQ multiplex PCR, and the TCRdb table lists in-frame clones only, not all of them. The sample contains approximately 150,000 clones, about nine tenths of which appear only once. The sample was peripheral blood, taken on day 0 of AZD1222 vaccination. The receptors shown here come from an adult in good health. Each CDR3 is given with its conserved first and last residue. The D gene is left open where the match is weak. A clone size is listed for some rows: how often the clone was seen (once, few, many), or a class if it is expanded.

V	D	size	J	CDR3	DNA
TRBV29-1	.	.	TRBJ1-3	CSVEGGSSGNTIYF	TGCAGCGTTGAAGGTGGGAGCTCTGGAAACACCATATATTTT
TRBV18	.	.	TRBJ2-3	CASSQGVEDTQYF	TGTGCCAGCTCACAGGGGGTTGAAGATACGCAGTATTTT
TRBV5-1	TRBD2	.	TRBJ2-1	CASSLDPLSSGSYNEQFF	TGCGCCAGCAGCTTGGACCCCCTCTCTAGCGGGAGCTACAATGAGCAGTTCTTC
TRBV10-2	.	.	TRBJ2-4	CARAQEDIQYF	TGCGCCAGAGCACAGGAGGACATTCAGTACTTC
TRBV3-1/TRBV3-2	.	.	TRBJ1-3	CASSHPRNTIYF	TGTGCCAGCAGCCACCCCCGCAACACCATATATTTT
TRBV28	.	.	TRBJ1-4	CASSLFTTNEKLFF	TGTGCCAGCAGTTTGTTTACAACTAATGAAAAACTGTTTTTT
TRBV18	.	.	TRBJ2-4	CASSRELAKNIQYF	TGTGCCAGCTCCCGAGAACTAGCCAAAAACATTCAGTACTTC
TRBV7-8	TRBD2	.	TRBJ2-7	CASSLGGGRHYEQYF	TGTGCCAGCAGCTTAGGGGGAGGGAGGCACTACGAGCAGTACTTC
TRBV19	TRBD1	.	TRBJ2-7	CASSMNRGYEQYF	TGTGCCAGTAGTATGAACAGGGGCTACGAGCAGTACTTC
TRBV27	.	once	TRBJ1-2	CASSPGRTNYGYTF	TGTGCCAGCAGTCCGGGACGGACTAACTATGGCTACACCTTC
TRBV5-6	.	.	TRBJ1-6	CASSLGSSSYNSPLHF	TGTGCCAGCAGCTTGGGCAGTAGCTCCTATAATTCACCCCTCCACTTT
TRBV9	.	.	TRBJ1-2	CASRSDSNYGYTF	TGTGCCAGCAGGAGTGACAGTAACTATGGCTACACCTTC
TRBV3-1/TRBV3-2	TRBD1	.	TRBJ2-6	CASSQMRDSRMTF	TGTGCCAGCAGCCAGATGAGGGACAGTCGAATGACTTTC
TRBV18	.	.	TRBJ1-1	CASSHPQVGTEAFF	TGTGCCAGCTCACACCCCCAAGTCGGCACTGAAGCTTTCTTT
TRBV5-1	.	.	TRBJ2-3	CASSATSDTQYF	TGCGCCAGCAGCGCCACATCTGATACGCAGTATTTT
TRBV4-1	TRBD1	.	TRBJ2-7	CASSQAAGGYEQYF	TGCGCCAGCAGCCAAGCCGCAGGGGGCTACGAGCAGTACTTC
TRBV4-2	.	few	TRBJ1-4	CASSQGQNNEKLFF	TGTGCCAGCAGCCAAGGACAGAATAATGAAAAACTGTTTTTT
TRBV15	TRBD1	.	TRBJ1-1	CATSGSDRGWTEAFF	TGTGCCACCAGCGGGTCCGACAGGGGATGGACTGAAGCTTTCTTT
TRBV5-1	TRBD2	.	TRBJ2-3	CASSLAPQGLAGDTQYF	TGCGCCAGCAGCTTGGCGCCCCAGGGACTAGCGGGTGATACGCAGTATTTT
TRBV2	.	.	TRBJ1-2	CATREMGRGYGYTF	TGTGCCACCCGAGAAATGGGCAGGGGATATGGCTACACCTTC
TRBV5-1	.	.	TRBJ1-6	CASSPRQAYNSPLHF	TGCGCCAGCAGCCCAAGACAGGCCTATAATTCACCCCTCCACTTT
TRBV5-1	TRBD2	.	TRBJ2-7	CASSPGLAGVYEQYF	TGCGCCAGCAGCCCAGGACTAGCGGGGGTATACGAGCAGTACTTC
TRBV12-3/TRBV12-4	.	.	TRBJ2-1	CASSPRVGEQFF	TGTGCCAGCAGTCCAAGAGTCGGTGAGCAGTTCTTC
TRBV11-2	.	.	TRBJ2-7	CASSLVLGYEQYF	TGTGCCAGCAGCTTAGTGTTGGGCTACGAGCAGTACTTC
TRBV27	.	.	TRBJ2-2	CAVGAGGSGELFF	TGTGCGGTTGGGGCAGGGGGGTCCGGGGAGCTGTTTTTT
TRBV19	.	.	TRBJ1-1	CASSIVSGGRYTEAFF	TGTGCCAGTAGTATAGTGTCCGGGGGGCGCTACACTGAAGCTTTCTTT
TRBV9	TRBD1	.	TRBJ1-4	CASSTQTGRNEKLFF	TGTGCCAGCAGCACGCAGACAGGGAGGAATGAAAAACTGTTTTTT
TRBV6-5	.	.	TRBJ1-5	CASSFDPYSNQPQHF	TGTGCCAGCAGCTTCGACCCATATAGCAATCAGCCCCAGCATTTT
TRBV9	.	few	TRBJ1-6	CASSEEGSGNSPLHF	TGTGCCAGCAGCGAGGAGGGAAGTGGTAATTCACCCCTCCACTTT
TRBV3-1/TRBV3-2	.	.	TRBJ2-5	CASSQDRGRQETQYF	TGTGCCAGCAGCCAAGACAGGGGTAGGCAAGAGACCCAGTACTTC
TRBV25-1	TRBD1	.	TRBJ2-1	CASSDTGAGNNEQFF	TGTGCCAGCAGTGATACAGGGGCAGGGAACAATGAGCAGTTCTTC
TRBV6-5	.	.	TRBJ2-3	CASTLTGRTDTQYF	TGTGCCAGCACCCTGACTGGACGCACAGATACGCAGTATTTT
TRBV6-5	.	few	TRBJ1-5	CASSRYSNQPQHF	TGTGCCAGCAGCAGATATAGCAATCAGCCCCAGCATTTT
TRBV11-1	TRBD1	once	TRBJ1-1	CASSPDRVATEAFF	TGTGCCAGCAGCCCTGACAGGGTTGCAACTGAAGCTTTCTTT
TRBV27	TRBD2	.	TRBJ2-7	CASSLSNRGGLEQYF	TGTGCCAGCAGTTTATCCAACCGCGGGGGGCTCGAGCAGTACTTC
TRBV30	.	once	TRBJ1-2	CAWSDGQIYGYTF	TGTGCCTGGAGCGACGGACAGATTTATGGCTACACCTTC
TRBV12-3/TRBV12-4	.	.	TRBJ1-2	CASSLGGRYGYTF	TGTGCCAGCAGTTTGGGGGGGCGTTATGGCTACACCTTC
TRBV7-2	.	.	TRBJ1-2	CASSSGGERANYGYTF	TGTGCCAGCAGCTCGGGGGGGGAGCGGGCTAACTATGGCTACACCTTC
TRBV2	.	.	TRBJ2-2	CASRGTANTGELFF	TGTGCCAGCAGGGGCACAGCGAACACCGGGGAGCTGTTTTTT
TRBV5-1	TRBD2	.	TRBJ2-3	CASSPGLAGGTDTQYF	TGCGCCAGCAGCCCGGGACTAGCGGGGGGGACAGATACGCAGTATTTT
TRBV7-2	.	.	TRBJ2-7	CASSLGHEDEQYF	TGTGCCAGCAGCTTAGGCCACGAGGATGAGCAGTACTTC
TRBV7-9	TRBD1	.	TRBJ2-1	CASSLTGTGKAGEQFF	TGTGCCAGCAGCTTAACGGGGACAGGGAAAGCTGGTGAGCAGTTCTTC